A selection of T cell receptor beta chains follows, all from one sample in a study of regulatory T cells in long-lasting Graves disease. TCRdb reprocessed the multiplex PCR reads via MiXCR and lists one record per CDR3 protein. The sample comprises some 370,000 distinct CDR3 sequences, around 20% of which are singletons, and roughly 20% rests with the top ten. Specimen: peripheral blood mononuclear cells (PBMCs), collected when the disease was refractory, from a patient treated with antithyroid drugs. The receptor source for this set is a female donor with Graves disease. Each CDR3 is given with its conserved first and last residue. A D gene is named only where the DNA matches it firmly. Clone sizes are given selectively: once, few, many, or a class where the clone is expanded.

clone_size j_call v_call d_call cdr3_aa cdr3_nt
many TRBJ1-2 TRBV6-1 - CASSDNGYGYTF TGTGCCAGCAGTGATAACGGCTATGGCTACACCTTC
- TRBJ2-7 TRBV20-1 - CSARGPGTPYEQYF TGCAGTGCTAGGGGGCCAGGGACCCCCTACGAGCAGTACTTC
few TRBJ2-7 TRBV29-1 TRBD1 CSVVTGPHSYEQYF TGCAGCGTTGTGACAGGGCCCCACTCCTACGAGCAGTACTTC
once TRBJ2-7 TRBV7-9 - CASSLGGPCEQYF TGTGCCAGCAGCTTAGGAGGGCCCTGCGAGCAGTACTTC
- TRBJ2-1 TRBV28 TRBD2 CASTLRGETVTRYNEQFF TGTGCCAGCACCTTGCGGGGGGAGACAGTAACCCGATACAATGAGCAGTTCTTC
many TRBJ2-7 TRBV29-1 TRBD2 CSVETSGSYEQYF TGCAGCGTGGAGACTAGCGGGAGTTACGAGCAGTACTTC
- TRBJ2-7 TRBV29-1 - CSVGTGSYNEQYF TGCAGCGTGGGGACCGGCTCCTACAATGAGCAGTACTTC
few TRBJ1-5 TRBV19 TRBD1 CASSQPTGWSNQPQHF TGTGCCAGTAGTCAACCGACAGGGTGGAGCAATCAGCCCCAGCATTTT
few TRBJ1-1 TRBV6-1 TRBD1 CASRWTGLNTEAFF TGTGCCAGCAGATGGACAGGGCTGAACACTGAAGCTTTCTTT
many TRBJ1-4 TRBV30 TRBD1 CAWQPGGQGLFF TGTGCCTGGCAACCTGGGGGACAGGGACTGTTTTTT
- TRBJ2-1 TRBV6-1 - CASSRADHSYNEQFF TGTGCCAGCAGTAGAGCGGATCATTCCTACAATGAGCAGTTCTTC
few TRBJ2-5 TRBV6-1 - CASSRQRGSVEETQYF TGTGCCAGCAGTCGACAACGAGGGTCCGTCGAAGAGACCCAGTACTTC
many TRBJ1-1 TRBV12-5 - CATDDSDEAFF TGTGCTACCGACGACAGCGATGAAGCTTTCTTT
few TRBJ2-7 TRBV19 TRBD2 CASRLAGGPFYEQYF TGTGCCAGTAGACTAGCGGGAGGGCCGTTCTACGAGCAGTACTTC
- TRBJ1-1 TRBV29-1 TRBD1 CSVMPGQGIVNTEAFF TGCAGCGTCATGCCGGGACAGGGGATAGTGAACACTGAAGCTTTCTTT
- TRBJ1-5 TRBV18 - CASSRLDNQPQHF TGTGCCAGCTCACGACTGGATAATCAGCCCCAGCATTTT
few TRBJ1-1 TRBV25-1 TRBD1 CASSDRPGTGLITEAFF TGTGCCAGCAGTGACCGACCGGGGACAGGGTTGATCACTGAAGCTTTCTTT
once TRBJ2-1 TRBV4-3 TRBD2 CASSQSFSGGSYNEQFF TGCGCCAGCAGCCAAAGTTTCAGCGGGGGATCCTACAATGAGCAGTTCTTC
- TRBJ1-1 TRBV27 - CASSLFGAGEEAFF TGTGCCAGCAGTTTATTCGGGGCCGGGGAGGAAGCTTTCTTT
many TRBJ2-5 TRBV7-9 - CASSPAWTTEETQYF TGTGCCAGCAGCCCCGCCTGGACAACCGAAGAGACCCAGTACTTC
many TRBJ2-7 TRBV28 - CASSLGFRYEQYF TGTGCCAGCAGTTTAGGGTTTCGATACGAGCAGTACTTC
- TRBJ2-7 TRBV6-1 - CASSAERIAGEQYF TGTGCCAGCAGTGCGGAGAGAATAGCTGGGGAGCAGTACTTC
- TRBJ1-5 TRBV6-1 TRBD1 CASSEGTGHSQPQHF TGTGCCAGCAGTGAAGGGACAGGACATAGTCAGCCCCAGCATTTT
- TRBJ2-5 TRBV14 - CASSRGYGETQYF TGTGCCAGCAGCCGTGGATACGGAGAGACCCAGTACTTC
few TRBJ1-2 TRBV7-9 - CASTPWQGNYGYTF TGTGCCAGCACCCCGTGGCAGGGAAACTATGGCTACACCTTC
few TRBJ1-4 TRBV19 TRBD1 CASSISAGTGFEKLFF TGTGCCAGTAGTATATCGGCGGGGACAGGGTTTGAAAAACTGTTTTTT
- TRBJ2-2 TRBV9 - CASSVGEKATGELFF TGTGCCAGCAGCGTAGGGGAGAAAGCTACCGGGGAGCTGTTTTTT
- TRBJ2-3 TRBV7-9 TRBD1 CASSRTGGEDTQYF TGTGCCAGCAGCAGGACAGGGGGGGAAGATACGCAGTATTTT
many TRBJ2-2 TRBV2 TRBD1 CANRDRANTGELFF TGTGCCAACCGGGACAGAGCGAACACCGGGGAGCTGTTTTTT
many TRBJ2-7 TRBV7-3 - CASSPYLGYEQYF TGTGCCAGCAGCCCTTACCTCGGGTACGAGCAGTACTTC
- TRBJ2-7 TRBV3-1 - CASSQASEAYEQYF TGTGCCAGCAGCCAAGCTAGCGAAGCCTACGAGCAGTACTTC
few TRBJ1-2 TRBV20-1 - CSGSGGPQGGYTF TGCAGTGGCTCCGGGGGGCCCCAGGGGGGCTACACCTTC
once TRBJ2-4 TRBV18 - CASSPQSGLGDIQYF TGTGCCAGCTCACCACAGTCCGGGCTTGGGGACATTCAGTACTTC
- TRBJ2-7 TRBV3-1 - CASSQQPALARENYEQYF TGTGCCAGCAGCCAACAACCCGCTCTAGCGCGAGAGAACTACGAGCAGTACTTC
many TRBJ2-4 TRBV6-1 TRBD1 CASSEAPQGVSAKNIQYF TGTGCCAGCAGTGAAGCGCCACAGGGGGTATCTGCCAAAAACATTCAGTACTTC
many TRBJ2-7 TRBV7-9 TRBD1 CASSSIPGQMGGEQYF TGTGCCAGCAGCTCGATCCCGGGACAGATGGGCGGGGAGCAGTACTTC
many TRBJ2-7 TRBV7-2 TRBD2 CASSLDPTSHEQYF TGTGCCAGCAGCTTAGATCCGACTAGCCACGAGCAGTACTTC
- TRBJ2-3 TRBV11-1 - CASSFSLGGPDTQYF TGTGCCAGCAGTTTCAGCCTTGGGGGACCAGATACGCAGTATTTT
many TRBJ2-5 TRBV10-3 - CATRQQETQYF TGTGCCACCAGACAGCAAGAGACCCAGTACTTC
few TRBJ2-2 TRBV5-6 TRBD2 CASSWGTSGRELFF TGTGCCAGCAGCTGGGGGACTAGCGGGAGGGAGCTGTTTTTT
- TRBJ2-7 TRBV4-3 - CASSQAGFSYEQYF TGCGCCAGCAGCCAAGCGGGTTTCTCCTACGAGCAGTACTTC
- TRBJ1-5 TRBV6-1 - CASKPQGLWGQPQHF TGTGCCAGCAAACCTCAAGGACTTTGGGGTCAGCCCCAGCATTTT
- TRBJ1-1 TRBV18 - CASSNLGDTEAFF TGTGCCAGCTCGAACCTGGGGGACACTGAAGCTTTCTTT
many TRBJ2-7 TRBV7-2 TRBD1 CASSWRGQGNNEQYF TGTGCCAGCAGCTGGAGAGGACAGGGGAATAACGAGCAGTACTTC
many TRBJ1-5 TRBV6-1 - CASNLGYSNQPQHF TGTGCCAGCAACTTGGGTTATAGCAATCAGCCCCAGCATTTT
many TRBJ2-5 TRBV7-2 TRBD1 CASSFRDRGQETQYF TGTGCCAGCAGCTTTAGGGACAGGGGGCAAGAGACCCAGTACTTC
few TRBJ1-4 TRBV20-1 - CSALDRDEKLFF TGCAGTGCTCTCGATCGTGATGAAAAACTGTTTTTT
many TRBJ2-7 TRBV6-1 TRBD2 CASTEAGPYEQYF TGTGCCAGCACTGAAGCGGGGCCCTACGAGCAGTACTTC
once TRBJ2-1 TRBV7-9 - CASSLVSSEQFF TGTGCCAGCAGCTTAGTGTCGAGTGAGCAGTTCTTC
many TRBJ2-7 TRBV28 TRBD2 CASSLAGGLYEQYF TGTGCCAGCAGTTTGGCGGGAGGGCTGTACGAGCAGTACTTC
many TRBJ1-1 TRBV12-3/TRBV12-4 TRBD1 CASRTGEGTEAFF TGTGCCAGCAGAACAGGGGAGGGGACTGAAGCTTTCTTT
many TRBJ2-2 TRBV7-2 - CASSLDSANTGELFF TGTGCCAGCAGCTTAGACAGCGCGAACACCGGGGAGCTGTTTTTT
many TRBJ1-2 TRBV3-1 TRBD1 CASSQDRDRGAYGYTF TGTGCCAGCAGCCAAGATCGGGACAGGGGGGCTTATGGCTACACCTTC
many TRBJ2-7 TRBV6-1 TRBD2 CASSPPSGGSYEQYF TGTGCCAGCAGTCCCCCCAGCGGGGGTTCCTATGAGCAGTACTTC
few TRBJ1-1 TRBV15 - CATSRDYGFQAFF TGTGCCACCAGCAGAGATTACGGCTTTCAAGCTTTCTTT
few TRBJ2-1 TRBV20-1 - CSARDREKYIEQFF TGCAGTGCTAGAGATCGGGAAAAGTACATCGAGCAGTTCTTC
many TRBJ2-2 TRBV5-1 - CASSGTYTGELFF TGCGCCAGCAGCGGAACGTACACCGGGGAGCTGTTTTTT
- TRBJ1-5 TRBV6-5 - CASSNPTVREGYSNQPQHF TGTGCCAGCAGTAACCCGACAGTCAGGGAGGGGTATAGCAATCAGCCCCAGCATTTT
- TRBJ2-5 TRBV3-1 TRBD2 CASSQIPGLAGFAQGTQYF TGTGCCAGCAGCCAGATACCGGGACTAGCGGGATTTGCCCAAGGGACCCAGTACTTC